One and the same sample provided the 13 T cell receptor beta chains below, sequenced in a study of T cell clones after liver transplantation. Only in-frame clones appear in the TCRdb table, and some are missing; sequencing was by immunoSEQ multiplex PCR. This sample carries about 50,000 clones, 70% to 75% of them seen once, and the ten largest clones take 9.5% to 10%. The sample in question was CD4+ T cells from blood, obtained approximately 54 months after liver transplant. The receptor source for this set is a human patient who received a liver transplant. Some T cells here may be from the graft donor.

This chain joins TRBV27 and TRBJ2-1; D may be TRBD2 (5 bases). Germline V gene data show CDR1 as MNHEY and CDR2 as SMNVEV (reference sequence). CDR3 size: 13 residues. V lost 5 bases and J 5 bases, leaving 10 bases between the germline ends. The CDR3 DNA reads TGTGCCAGCAGTCGTCGGGAAAACAATGAGCAGTTCTTC. The encoded protein is CASSRRENNEQFF.

The chain combines TRBV21-1 with TRBJ2-2. TRBV21-1 is annotated as a pseudogene. The CDR3 consists of 13 residues. CDR3 loop: CAQQGGDTGELFF. The CDR3 coding sequence is TGTGCTCAACAGGGCGGGGACACCGGGGAGCTGTTTTTT.

The chain is built from TRBV5-4 and TRBJ2-3, with D possibly called TRBD1 or TRBD2 (5 bases each). Between the trimmed V and J ends, which lost 2 bases and 0 bases, there was a span of 7 bases. The length of the CDR3 is 14 residues. The germline V gene encodes CDR1 SGHNT and CDR2 YYREEE (reference sequence). In DNA, the CDR3 is TGTGCCAGCAGCTTTGGGGGTAGCACAGATACGCAGTATTTT. Its protein is CASSFGGSTDTQYF.

V is TRBV9 and J is TRBJ2-2; D is tentatively TRBD1 or TRBD2 (5 bases each). Trimming pared 3 bases from V and 4 bases from J, leaving 16 bases between. This CDR3 spans 16 amino acids. Germline lookup yields CDR1 SGDLS and CDR2 YYNGEE. The CDR3 DNA reads as TGTGCCAGCAGCGGCTACCGGGGCGGCGGCACCGGGGAGCTGTTTTTT. As protein: CASSGYRGGGTGELFF.

This rearrangement joins TRBV10-1 to TRBJ1-3; D might be TRBD1 (6 bases). The CDR3 runs to 13 residues. Germline V gene lookup returns CDR1 WNHNN and CDR2 SYGVQD (reference sequence). V lost 7 bases and J 4 bases, leaving 11 bases between the germline ends. The CDR3 protein is CASTGTLGNTIYF. The CDR3 nucleotides read TGCGCCAGCACCGGGACACTCGGAAACACCATATATTTT.

This clone was picked up a small number of times. The V call is TRBV20-1, the J call TRBJ2-1; 8 bases fit TRBD2. The trim removed 1 base at V and 13 bases at J, leaving 3 bases unmatched. The CDR3 has 11 amino acids. Germline-derived CDR1 and CDR2 are DFQATT and SNEGSKA (reference sequence). The CDR3 DNA reads TGCAGTGCTAGAGGGGGACTAGGACAGTTCTTC. Amino acid sequence: CSARGGLGQFF.

This chain connects TRBV2 to TRBJ2-2, with D possibly called TRBD1 or TRBD2 (6 bases each). Germline-derived CDR1 and CDR2 are SNHLY and FYNNEI. CDR3 length: 13 residues. The V end lost 7 bases, the J end lost 5 bases, and 11 bases lay between the germline ends. CDR3 nucleotide sequence: TGTGCCAGCAAGGGGGGACTTACCGGGGAGCTGTTTTTT. Protein product: CASKGGLTGELFF.

This clone is a singleton in its sample. The chain links TRBV30 to TRBJ1-6; D remains ambiguous. The CDR3 length is 15 residues. V dropped 2 bases and J dropped 0 bases, with 8 bases sitting between them. Germline-derived CDR1 and CDR2 are GTSNPN and SVGIG (reference sequence). CDR3 amino acids: CAWSLLGSYNSPLHF. In DNA form, the CDR3 reads TGTGCCTGGAGTCTCTTGGGCTCCTATAATTCACCCCTCCACTTT. Full variable domain (rest looked up from reference TRBV30 and TRBJ1-6): SQTIHQWPATLVQPVGSPLSLECTVEGTSNPNLYWYRQAAGRGLQLLFYSVGIGQISSEVPQNLSASRPQDRQFILSSKKLLLSDSGFYLCAWSLLGSYNSPLHFGNGTRLTVT.

This chain joins TRBV7-2 and TRBJ2-1; D unclear. The CDR3 sequence is 15 residues long. V was pared by 4 bases and J by 0 bases, with 10 bases between. Per germline, CDR1 SGHTA and CDR2 FQGNSA. CDR3: CASSSLGSSYNEQFF. The CDR3, as DNA: TGTGCCAGCAGCTCCCTGGGAAGCTCCTACAATGAGCAGTTCTTC.

The genes are TRBV5-1 and TRBJ1-1, with D hard to call. Per the germline V gene, CDR1 is SGHRS and CDR2 is YFSETQ. V gave up 5 bases and J gave up 1 base, with 12 bases separating them. The CDR3 is 14 residues long. CDR3 in amino acids: CASSRGRENTEAFF. Here the CDR3 DNA reads TGCGCCAGCAGTAGAGGACGGGAGAACACTGAAGCTTTCTTT.

The sample holds a few counts of this clone. V and J are TRBV7-9 and TRBJ2-7; D remains unclear. The ends were cut back, 5 bases at V and 2 bases at J, with 4 bases in the middle. CDR3 size: 11 residues. Looked up from germline, CDR1 is SEHNR and CDR2 is FQNEAQ (reference sequence). The CDR3 DNA reads as TGTGCCAGCAGCCGAGCCTACGAGCAGTACTTC. It is translated as CASSRAYEQYF.

In this sample, this clone turned up a few times. The rearrangement joins TRBV7-8 to TRBJ2-6; 7 positions agree with TRBD1. The CDR3 runs to 15 residues. After removal of 5 bases from V and 5 bases from J, the junction contained 6 bases not matched to a gene. Germline V gene sequence: CDR1 SGHVS, CDR2 FQNEAQ. The CDR3 DNA sequence: TGTGCCAGCAGCCAGCCGACAGGGCGGGCCAACGTCCTGACTTTC. Its protein product is CASSQPTGRANVLTF.

V gene TRBV28 combines with J gene TRBJ1-5; tentatively, D is TRBD1 (5 bases). Trimming pared 5 bases from V and 9 bases from J, leaving 11 bases between. This CDR3 region has 12 residues. Germline V gives CDR1 MDHEN, CDR2 SYDVKM. CDR3 in DNA: TGTGCCAGCAGTCCTCCTAGGGGGCCCCAGCATTTT. Translation gives CASSPPRGPQHF. The whole variable domain, filled in from reference TRBV28 and TRBJ1-5, reads DVKVTQSSRYLVKRTGEKVFLECVQDMDHENMFWYRQDPGLGLRLIYFSYDVKMKEKGDIPEGYSVSREKKERFSLILESASTNQTSMYLCASSPPRGPQHFGDGTRLSIL.